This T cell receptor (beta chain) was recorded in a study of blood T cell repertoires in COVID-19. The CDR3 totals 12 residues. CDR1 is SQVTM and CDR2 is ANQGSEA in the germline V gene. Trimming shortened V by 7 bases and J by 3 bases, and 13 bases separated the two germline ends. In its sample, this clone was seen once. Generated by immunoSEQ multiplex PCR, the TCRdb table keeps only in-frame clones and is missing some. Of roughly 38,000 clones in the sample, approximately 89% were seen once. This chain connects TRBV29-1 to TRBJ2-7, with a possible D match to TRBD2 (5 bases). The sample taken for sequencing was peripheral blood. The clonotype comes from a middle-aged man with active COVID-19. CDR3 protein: CSDTLRGYEQYF. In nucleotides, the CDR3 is TGCAGCGATACCCTCCGGGGCTACGAGCAGTACTTC.